Below are 21 T cell receptor beta chains sequenced from a single sample in a study of shared clonotypes between healthy human individuals. Sequencing used immunoSEQ multiplex PCR; TCRdb keeps in-frame clones, though not all of them. The data hold fewer than 400,000 clones, with approximately 79% observed a single time. Sequencing input: memory CD4+ T cells sorted from blood. Sample subset: CD45RA-negative fraction. Every receptor here comes from a young man in good health.

In regard to this clone: Other DNA sequences in this sample translate to the same CDR3. V is TRBV18 and J is TRBJ2-4; D gene uncertain. This CDR3 spans 16 amino acids. Trimming shortened V by 2 bases and J by 0 bases, and 11 bases separated the two germline ends. Germline V gene data show CDR1 as KGHSH and CDR2 as LQKENI. The CDR3 spells CASSPKDGLAKNIQYF. The CDR3 DNA reads TGTGCCAGCTCACCAAAGGACGGCCTAGCCAAAAACATTCAGTACTTC.

The chain recombines TRBV5-8 with TRBJ2-7; D is unclear. Germline V CDR1 and CDR2: SGHTS, YDEGEE. V lost 10 bases, J lost 2 bases, and 16 bases lay in between. This CDR3 has 13 residues. DNA of the CDR3: TGTGCCGTCTCGAGGTTGGCCCCCTACGAGCAGTACTTC. The encoded protein is CAVSRLAPYEQYF.

This clone came up once. The rearrangement joins TRBV28 to TRBJ2-7, with 10 positions matching TRBD1. Germline V gene data show CDR1 as MDHEN and CDR2 as SYDVKM. CDR3 length equals 16 residues. Germline trimming cut 4 bases from V and 3 bases from J; bases unmatched to any gene: 9. Written as DNA, the CDR3 is TGTGCCAGCAGTTCATACCGGGACAGGGGCCGCTACGAGCAGTACTTC. Translating gives CASSSYRDRGRYEQYF.

This chain joins TRBV5-1 and TRBJ2-2; 8 bases match TRBD2. V dropped 0 bases and J dropped 2; count of bases not matched to a gene: 9. Germline V lookup: CDR1 SGHRS, CDR2 YFSETQ. This CDR3 spans 18 amino acids. CDR3 in DNA: TGCGCCAGCAGCTTGGTAGGGACTAGTGGCGGTAACACCGGGGAGCTGTTTTTT. It yields the protein CASSLVGTSGGNTGELFF.

This chain connects TRBV2 to TRBJ2-2; 11 bases fit TRBD2. Trimming cost V 7 bases and J 6 bases; bases outside gene matches: 13. CDR1 is SNHLY, CDR2 FYNNEI, per germline. This CDR3 is 17 amino acids long. The CDR3 loop is CASKGRFNSGRAGELFF. The CDR3 region has the DNA TGTGCCAGCAAGGGAAGATTCAATAGCGGGAGGGCCGGGGAGCTGTTTTTT.

As to this clone: Being one base from a much bigger clone, this may be a read error. The same CDR3 is also encoded by other DNA sequences in this sample. V gene TRBV5-4 combines with J gene TRBJ1-1; the D is unclear. The CDR3 extends over 13 amino acids. The V end lost 0 bases, the J end lost 1 base, and 4 bases lay between the germline ends. The germline V gene encodes CDR1 SGHNT and CDR2 YYREEE (reference sequence). The CDR3 DNA is TGTGCCAGCAGCTTGGGGGGGAACACTGAAGCTTTCTTT. Translated: CASSLGGNTEAFF.

The chain joins TRBV27 to TRBJ2-7; 8 nucleotides agree with TRBD2. The J segment lost 0 bases and the V segment lost 4 bases, leaving 11 bases of the junction unmatched. The CDR3 runs 17 residues. From germline, CDR1 is MNHEY and CDR2 SMNVEV (reference sequence). CDR3 DNA sequence: TGTGCCAGCAGTTCTGGGGGAACTAGCGGACCCTCCTACGAGCAGTACTTC. Amino acids: CASSSGGTSGPSYEQYF.

This rearrangement joins TRBV6-1 to TRBJ1-5, with D hard to call. Trimming took 0 bases from V and 5 from J, leaving 11 bases between them. CDR3 size: 15 residues. The germline V gene has CDR1 MNHNS and CDR2 SASEGT. The CDR3 is CASSEARSPHQPQHF. The CDR3 DNA reads as TGTGCCAGCAGTGAAGCTAGGTCACCTCATCAGCCCCAGCATTTT.

The J gene is TRBJ2-5, the V gene TRBV19; 7 bases are shared with TRBD1. The CDR3 sequence is 15 residues long. Losses at the gene ends were 4 bases for V and 5 bases for J; bases not matched to a gene: 10. The germline V gene has CDR1 LNHDA and CDR2 SQIVND (reference sequence). The CDR3 here is CASSTGTASGETQYF. The CDR3 DNA reads as TGTGCCAGTAGTACGGGGACAGCCTCGGGGGAGACCCAGTACTTC.

The J gene is TRBJ1-2, the V gene TRBV5-3; TRBD1 is a possible D gene (6 bases). TRBV5-3 is labeled an ORF, and its function is uncertain. CDR3 size: 15 residues. V lost 4 bases and J 0 bases, leaving 13 bases between the germline ends. CDR3 nucleotide sequence: TGTGCCAGAAGCATCCACAGGGAAGCTAACTATGGCTACACCTTC. Its translation is CARSIHREANYGYTF.

In regard to this clone: The same CDR3 arises from other DNA sequences in this sample as well. This chain uses TRBV6-1 with TRBJ2-5; a possible D gene is TRBD1 (6 bases). From germline, CDR1 is MNHNS and CDR2 SASEGT. V lost 0 bases and J lost 2, with 13 bases in between. The CDR3 loop spans 16 amino acids. CDR3 protein: CASSEAWGLGQETQYF. CDR3 in DNA: TGTGCCAGCAGTGAAGCGTGGGGGCTTGGTCAAGAGACCCAGTACTTC.

At least ten counts were recorded for this clone. The chain uses TRBV19 and TRBJ1-4, with TRBD1 as a possible D gene (6 bases). The CDR3 spans 16 residues. Germline CDR1 is LNHDA and CDR2 is SQIVND (reference sequence). V was cut by 3 bases and J by 0 bases, with 11 bases left in between. CDR3 DNA: TGTGCCAGTAGTATTACGCACAGGGCAACTAATGAAAAACTGTTTTTT. Amino acids: CASSITHRATNEKLFF.

The chain links TRBV5-1 to TRBJ1-6; 7 bases are a match to TRBD1. CDR3 length: 17 amino acids. J gave up 0 bases and V 4 bases, and 7 bases lay outside the gene matches. CDR1 and CDR2 (germline): SGHRS, YFSETQ. Here the CDR3 reads CASSPMDRSSYNSPLHF. In nucleotides, the CDR3 is TGCGCCAGCAGCCCGATGGACAGGAGCTCCTATAATTCACCCCTCCACTTT.

This sequence joins TRBV11-3 and TRBJ2-2; D call uncertain. The germline gives CDR1 SGHNT, CDR2 YENEEA. Trimming stripped 5 bases from V and 6 bases from J, with 7 bases between. The CDR3 has 12 amino acids. In DNA form, the CDR3 reads TGTGCCAGCAGCCAGACGGCCGGGGAGCTGTTTTTT. This encodes CASSQTAGELFF.

The chain employs TRBV5-1 and TRBJ2-3, with D unclear. This CDR3 contains 15 residues. V lost 4 bases, J lost 4 bases, and 16 bases lay in between. In germline, CDR1 is SGHRS, CDR2 YFSETQ. The CDR3 sequence: CASSPRGSRPDTQYF. DNA for the CDR3: TGCGCCAGCAGCCCCCGCGGATCTAGGCCAGATACGCAGTATTTT.

The chain links TRBV29-1 to TRBJ1-2; 8 nucleotides agree with TRBD1. Germline values: CDR1 SQVTM, CDR2 ANQGSEA. V shed 8 bases and J 5 bases; nucleotides not matched to a gene: 7. This CDR3 has 12 amino acids. The DNA of the CDR3 is TGCAGCACAAGCCAGGGGGCTTATGGCTACACCTTC. Translated, it gives CSTSQGAYGYTF.

This clone was observed a few times. This sequence joins TRBV9 and TRBJ2-2, with D perhaps TRBD2 (7 bases). The germline V gene encodes CDR1 SGDLS and CDR2 YYNGEE. CDR3 size: 14 residues. V was cut by 6 bases and J by 3 bases, with 12 bases left in between. This chain's CDR3 is CASTQGRDTGELFF. In nucleotides, the CDR3 is TGTGCCAGCACTCAGGGGAGGGACACCGGGGAGCTGTTTTTT.

This chain uses TRBV5-1 with TRBJ2-7; 7 bases match TRBD2. The CDR3 covers 15 residues. Looked up from germline, CDR1 is SGHRS and CDR2 is YFSETQ. With V trimmed by 7 bases and J by 8 bases, 18 bases remained unmatched. CDR3 sequence: CASGGESSSYVKQYF. The CDR3 nucleotides are TGCGCCAGCGGGGGGGAAAGCTCCTCCTACGTGAAGCAGTACTTC. The entire variable domain, with the rest obtained from reference TRBV5-1 and TRBJ2-7, is as follows: KAGVTQTPRYLIKTRGQQVTLSCSPISGHRSVSWYQQTPGQGLQFLFEYFSETQRNKGNFPGRFSGRQFSNSRSEMNVSTLELGDSALYLCASGGESSSYVKQYFGPGTRLTVT.

The chain recombines TRBV5-4 with TRBJ2-1; 11 bases are a match to TRBD2. Germline CDR1 reads SGHNT; CDR2 reads YYREEE (reference sequence). This CDR3 has 17 residues. The V gene end was trimmed by 1 base and the J gene end by 8 bases; junction bases not matched to a gene: 11. The CDR3 DNA reads TGTGCCAGCAGCTTGCGGCTAGCGGGAGGCCTAAGGGATGAGCAGTTCTTC. It specifies CASSLRLAGGLRDEQFF.

As concerns this clone: A much larger clone sits a single nucleotide away, making a read error possible. This same CDR3 is encoded by further DNA sequences in the sample. The chain is built from TRBV28 and TRBJ2-7; D unclear. V lost 5 bases and J lost 2, with 4 bases in between. The germline CDR1 and CDR2 sequences are MDHEN and SYDVKM. The CDR3 length is 11 residues. The CDR3, as DNA: TGTGCCAGCAGTACCACCTACGAGCAGTACTTC. Protein sequence: CASSTTYEQYF.

This clone was detected many times. The chain combines TRBV18 with TRBJ2-1; 7 nucleotides agree with TRBD2. J lost 0 bases, V lost 5 bases, and 4 bases had no gene match. Looked up from germline, CDR1 is KGHSH and CDR2 is LQKENI. The CDR3 contains 15 residues. CDR3 residues: CASSKTSDSYNEQFF. The DNA of the CDR3 is TGTGCCAGCTCAAAAACTAGCGACTCCTACAATGAGCAGTTCTTC.